This T cell receptor beta chain was obtained from a study of T cell responses to AZD1222 COVID-19 vaccine. Clones were read by immunoSEQ multiplex PCR, and TCRdb kept only the in-frame ones, dropping some. The table includes more than 50,000 clones, 80% to 90% detected once. The TCR originated in an adult who received the AZD1222 COVID-19 vaccine. The specimen comprised peripheral blood, sampled 28 days after the second AZD1222 dose.

The DNA for the CDR3 is TGTGCCAGCAGTCCTCGTGTTTGGGCAATGAACACCGGGGAGCTGTTTTTT. This codes for CASSPRVWAMNTGELFF. The chain uses TRBV2 and TRBJ2-2; D not resolved. CDR1 and CDR2 (germline): SNHLY, FYNNEI. Trimming pared 5 bases from V and 1 base from J, leaving 17 bases between. CDR3 length: 17 amino acids.